These T cell receptor beta chains were read from a single sample in a study of CD8+ T cells in alopecia areata. The data were produced by immunoSEQ multiplex PCR, yet TCRdb's version contains in-frame clones alone and is incomplete. The data show some 240,000 clones, 57% seen once. The material was CD4+ T cells sorted from blood, obtained at week 0. These receptors all stem from a human donor with alopecia areata. CDR3s include the opening cysteine and the closing phenylalanine or tryptophan. A D gene is named only where the DNA matches it firmly. For some rows the clone size is stated as once, few or many, or as a class when expanded; others skip it.

J gene	clone size	D gene	V gene	CDR3 protein	CDR3 DNA
TRBJ1-5	few	TRBD1	TRBV29-1	CSATDRVDQPQHF	TGCAGCGCTACGGACAGGGTGGATCAGCCCCAGCATTTT
TRBJ1-2	few	.	TRBV19	CASSIRQASYGYTF	TGTGCCAGTAGTATAAGGCAGGCCTCCTATGGCTACACCTTC
TRBJ1-5	.	TRBD1	TRBV30	CAWSDRGLGNQPQHF	TGTGCCTGGAGCGACAGGGGGCTGGGCAATCAGCCCCAGCATTTT
TRBJ2-1	.	.	TRBV5-6	CASSRWSPSNEQFF	TGTGCCAGCAGCCGCTGGTCCCCCTCCAATGAGCAGTTCTTC
TRBJ1-2	few	TRBD1	TRBV9	CASSQGGPGYTF	TGTGCCAGCAGCCAGGGGGGGCCCGGCTACACCTTC
TRBJ2-7	.	.	TRBV30	CAWSDSGLSYEQYF	TGTGCCTGGAGTGACTCGGGCCTCTCCTACGAGCAGTACTTC
TRBJ1-4	.	TRBD1	TRBV30	CAWRNTGGEKLFF	TGTGCCTGGAGGAATACAGGGGGAGAAAAACTGTTTTTT
TRBJ2-4	.	TRBD1	TRBV19	CASSIVETGSRNIQYF	TGTGCCAGTAGTATAGTCGAGACAGGGAGTAGAAACATTCAGTACTTC
TRBJ1-4	few	TRBD1	TRBV6-5	CASARDRGEKLFF	TGTGCCAGCGCACGGGACAGGGGTGAAAAACTGTTTTTT
TRBJ2-5	.	.	TRBV4-2	CASSDETQETQYF	TGTGCCAGCAGCGACGAGACACAAGAGACCCAGTACTTC
TRBJ2-5	.	.	TRBV13	CASSSTGQETQYF	TGTGCCAGCAGCTCCACGGGACAAGAGACCCAGTACTTC
TRBJ1-5	.	TRBD1	TRBV30	CAWSRKDRGVLRNQPQHF	TGTGCCTGGAGTAGGAAGGACAGGGGTGTATTACGAAATCAGCCCCAGCATTTT
TRBJ2-5	.	.	TRBV5-1	CASSLGDNLQETQYF	TGCGCCAGCAGCTTGGGGGACAACCTACAAGAGACCCAGTACTTC
TRBJ2-7	.	TRBD1	TRBV10-3	CAISRDRGNEQYF	TGTGCCATCAGTCGGGACAGGGGTAATGAGCAGTACTTC
TRBJ2-3	.	TRBD2	TRBV5-4	CASSWLGGGGTDTQYF	TGTGCCAGCAGCTGGTTGGGGGGGGGTGGCACAGATACGCAGTATTTT
TRBJ1-6	.	.	TRBV6-5	CASSIVRANNSPLHF	TGTGCCAGCAGCATCGTCCGGGCTAATAATTCACCCCTCCACTTT
TRBJ2-1	.	.	TRBV18	CASSPRGSPSYNEQFF	TGTGCCAGCTCACCAAGGGGGAGTCCGTCCTACAATGAGCAGTTCTTC
TRBJ1-2	few	.	TRBV30	CAWTLSGGLTSNYGYTF	TGTGCCTGGACCTTGTCGGGCGGGCTTACCTCTAACTATGGCTACACCTTC
TRBJ2-1	.	.	TRBV2	CASTIIRGASYNEQFF	TGTGCCAGCACGATTATACGGGGGGCCTCCTACAATGAGCAGTTCTTC
TRBJ1-4	few	TRBD1	TRBV29-1	CSAGGTGGGGTNEKLFF	TGCAGCGCTGGGGGGACAGGGGGCGGTGGAACTAATGAAAAACTGTTTTTT
TRBJ1-3	.	.	TRBV29-1	CSVGQLSGNTIYF	TGCAGCGTTGGACAGCTATCTGGAAACACCATATATTTT
TRBJ2-2	.	.	TRBV6-5	CASSFRGLNTGELFF	TGTGCCAGCAGTTTCAGGGGCTTGAACACCGGGGAGCTGTTTTTT
TRBJ2-5	.	.	TRBV2	CASSQDQTLGETQYF	TGTGCCAGCAGTCAGGACCAAACCCTGGGGGAGACCCAGTACTTC
TRBJ2-1	.	TRBD1	TRBV2	CASNRQGPYNEQFF	TGTGCCAGCAACCGACAGGGACCCTACAATGAGCAGTTCTTC
TRBJ1-2	.	.	TRBV13	CASSLAAAPGRDGYTF	TGTGCCAGCAGCTTAGCGGCAGCCCCAGGAAGGGATGGCTACACCTTC
TRBJ2-3	.	.	TRBV11-2	CASSDGVIGGTDTQYF	TGTGCCAGCAGCGACGGGGTGATAGGAGGCACAGATACGCAGTATTTT
TRBJ1-5	.	.	TRBV30	CAWSPLIGNQPQHF	TGTGCCTGGAGCCCATTGATCGGCAATCAGCCCCAGCATTTT
TRBJ2-7	few	TRBD2	TRBV29-1	CSVSGTSGSGQYF	TGCAGCGTATCCGGGACTAGCGGATCCGGGCAGTACTTC
TRBJ2-7	.	.	TRBV5-1	CASSGGGLGYEQYF	TGCGCCAGCAGCGGAGGGGGATTAGGCTACGAGCAGTACTTC
TRBJ1-1	once	TRBD1	TRBV5-1	CASSQGTVNTEAFF	TGCGCCAGCAGCCAAGGGACAGTGAACACTGAAGCTTTCTTT
TRBJ1-2	.	.	TRBV6-1	CASSDRPRSYTF	TGTGCCAGCAGCGACAGGCCGAGGAGCTACACCTTC
TRBJ2-1	.	TRBD2	TRBV19	CASRRAGTSAYNEQFF	TGTGCCAGTAGGAGAGCCGGGACTAGCGCGTACAATGAGCAGTTCTTC
TRBJ2-4	few	TRBD2	TRBV6-5	CASSRVERDSNIQYF	TGTGCCAGCAGTCGCGTAGAGCGGGACTCAAACATTCAGTACTTC
TRBJ1-4	few	TRBD1	TRBV7-9	CASSATRTGKNEKLFF	TGTGCCAGCAGCGCAACTAGGACAGGAAAAAATGAAAAACTGTTTTTT
TRBJ1-3	few	.	TRBV29-1	CSVEAEENTIYF	TGCAGCGTTGAGGCCGAGGAAAACACCATATATTTT
TRBJ2-5	.	.	TRBV7-2	CASSLNPPASQETQYF	TGTGCCAGCAGCTTAAACCCCCCAGCGTCACAAGAGACCCAGTACTTC
TRBJ1-4	few	.	TRBV29-1	CGWLGSTNEKLFF	TGCGGTTGGTTGGGCTCAACTAATGAAAAACTGTTTTTT
TRBJ2-5	.	TRBD1	TRBV6-5	CASSWRTGLQETQYF	TGTGCCAGCAGTTGGCGGACAGGGCTCCAAGAGACCCAGTACTTC
TRBJ1-2	few	.	TRBV5-5	CASSLDAGLSGYTF	TGTGCCAGCAGCTTGGATGCGGGTCTAAGTGGCTACACCTTC
TRBJ1-1	once	.	TRBV29-1	CSVETGKNTEAFF	TGCAGCGTTGAGACAGGAAAGAACACTGAAGCTTTCTTT
TRBJ1-2	.	TRBD1	TRBV27	CASSLSGQGFGGYTF	TGTGCCAGCAGTTTATCGGGACAGGGGTTTGGAGGCTACACCTTC